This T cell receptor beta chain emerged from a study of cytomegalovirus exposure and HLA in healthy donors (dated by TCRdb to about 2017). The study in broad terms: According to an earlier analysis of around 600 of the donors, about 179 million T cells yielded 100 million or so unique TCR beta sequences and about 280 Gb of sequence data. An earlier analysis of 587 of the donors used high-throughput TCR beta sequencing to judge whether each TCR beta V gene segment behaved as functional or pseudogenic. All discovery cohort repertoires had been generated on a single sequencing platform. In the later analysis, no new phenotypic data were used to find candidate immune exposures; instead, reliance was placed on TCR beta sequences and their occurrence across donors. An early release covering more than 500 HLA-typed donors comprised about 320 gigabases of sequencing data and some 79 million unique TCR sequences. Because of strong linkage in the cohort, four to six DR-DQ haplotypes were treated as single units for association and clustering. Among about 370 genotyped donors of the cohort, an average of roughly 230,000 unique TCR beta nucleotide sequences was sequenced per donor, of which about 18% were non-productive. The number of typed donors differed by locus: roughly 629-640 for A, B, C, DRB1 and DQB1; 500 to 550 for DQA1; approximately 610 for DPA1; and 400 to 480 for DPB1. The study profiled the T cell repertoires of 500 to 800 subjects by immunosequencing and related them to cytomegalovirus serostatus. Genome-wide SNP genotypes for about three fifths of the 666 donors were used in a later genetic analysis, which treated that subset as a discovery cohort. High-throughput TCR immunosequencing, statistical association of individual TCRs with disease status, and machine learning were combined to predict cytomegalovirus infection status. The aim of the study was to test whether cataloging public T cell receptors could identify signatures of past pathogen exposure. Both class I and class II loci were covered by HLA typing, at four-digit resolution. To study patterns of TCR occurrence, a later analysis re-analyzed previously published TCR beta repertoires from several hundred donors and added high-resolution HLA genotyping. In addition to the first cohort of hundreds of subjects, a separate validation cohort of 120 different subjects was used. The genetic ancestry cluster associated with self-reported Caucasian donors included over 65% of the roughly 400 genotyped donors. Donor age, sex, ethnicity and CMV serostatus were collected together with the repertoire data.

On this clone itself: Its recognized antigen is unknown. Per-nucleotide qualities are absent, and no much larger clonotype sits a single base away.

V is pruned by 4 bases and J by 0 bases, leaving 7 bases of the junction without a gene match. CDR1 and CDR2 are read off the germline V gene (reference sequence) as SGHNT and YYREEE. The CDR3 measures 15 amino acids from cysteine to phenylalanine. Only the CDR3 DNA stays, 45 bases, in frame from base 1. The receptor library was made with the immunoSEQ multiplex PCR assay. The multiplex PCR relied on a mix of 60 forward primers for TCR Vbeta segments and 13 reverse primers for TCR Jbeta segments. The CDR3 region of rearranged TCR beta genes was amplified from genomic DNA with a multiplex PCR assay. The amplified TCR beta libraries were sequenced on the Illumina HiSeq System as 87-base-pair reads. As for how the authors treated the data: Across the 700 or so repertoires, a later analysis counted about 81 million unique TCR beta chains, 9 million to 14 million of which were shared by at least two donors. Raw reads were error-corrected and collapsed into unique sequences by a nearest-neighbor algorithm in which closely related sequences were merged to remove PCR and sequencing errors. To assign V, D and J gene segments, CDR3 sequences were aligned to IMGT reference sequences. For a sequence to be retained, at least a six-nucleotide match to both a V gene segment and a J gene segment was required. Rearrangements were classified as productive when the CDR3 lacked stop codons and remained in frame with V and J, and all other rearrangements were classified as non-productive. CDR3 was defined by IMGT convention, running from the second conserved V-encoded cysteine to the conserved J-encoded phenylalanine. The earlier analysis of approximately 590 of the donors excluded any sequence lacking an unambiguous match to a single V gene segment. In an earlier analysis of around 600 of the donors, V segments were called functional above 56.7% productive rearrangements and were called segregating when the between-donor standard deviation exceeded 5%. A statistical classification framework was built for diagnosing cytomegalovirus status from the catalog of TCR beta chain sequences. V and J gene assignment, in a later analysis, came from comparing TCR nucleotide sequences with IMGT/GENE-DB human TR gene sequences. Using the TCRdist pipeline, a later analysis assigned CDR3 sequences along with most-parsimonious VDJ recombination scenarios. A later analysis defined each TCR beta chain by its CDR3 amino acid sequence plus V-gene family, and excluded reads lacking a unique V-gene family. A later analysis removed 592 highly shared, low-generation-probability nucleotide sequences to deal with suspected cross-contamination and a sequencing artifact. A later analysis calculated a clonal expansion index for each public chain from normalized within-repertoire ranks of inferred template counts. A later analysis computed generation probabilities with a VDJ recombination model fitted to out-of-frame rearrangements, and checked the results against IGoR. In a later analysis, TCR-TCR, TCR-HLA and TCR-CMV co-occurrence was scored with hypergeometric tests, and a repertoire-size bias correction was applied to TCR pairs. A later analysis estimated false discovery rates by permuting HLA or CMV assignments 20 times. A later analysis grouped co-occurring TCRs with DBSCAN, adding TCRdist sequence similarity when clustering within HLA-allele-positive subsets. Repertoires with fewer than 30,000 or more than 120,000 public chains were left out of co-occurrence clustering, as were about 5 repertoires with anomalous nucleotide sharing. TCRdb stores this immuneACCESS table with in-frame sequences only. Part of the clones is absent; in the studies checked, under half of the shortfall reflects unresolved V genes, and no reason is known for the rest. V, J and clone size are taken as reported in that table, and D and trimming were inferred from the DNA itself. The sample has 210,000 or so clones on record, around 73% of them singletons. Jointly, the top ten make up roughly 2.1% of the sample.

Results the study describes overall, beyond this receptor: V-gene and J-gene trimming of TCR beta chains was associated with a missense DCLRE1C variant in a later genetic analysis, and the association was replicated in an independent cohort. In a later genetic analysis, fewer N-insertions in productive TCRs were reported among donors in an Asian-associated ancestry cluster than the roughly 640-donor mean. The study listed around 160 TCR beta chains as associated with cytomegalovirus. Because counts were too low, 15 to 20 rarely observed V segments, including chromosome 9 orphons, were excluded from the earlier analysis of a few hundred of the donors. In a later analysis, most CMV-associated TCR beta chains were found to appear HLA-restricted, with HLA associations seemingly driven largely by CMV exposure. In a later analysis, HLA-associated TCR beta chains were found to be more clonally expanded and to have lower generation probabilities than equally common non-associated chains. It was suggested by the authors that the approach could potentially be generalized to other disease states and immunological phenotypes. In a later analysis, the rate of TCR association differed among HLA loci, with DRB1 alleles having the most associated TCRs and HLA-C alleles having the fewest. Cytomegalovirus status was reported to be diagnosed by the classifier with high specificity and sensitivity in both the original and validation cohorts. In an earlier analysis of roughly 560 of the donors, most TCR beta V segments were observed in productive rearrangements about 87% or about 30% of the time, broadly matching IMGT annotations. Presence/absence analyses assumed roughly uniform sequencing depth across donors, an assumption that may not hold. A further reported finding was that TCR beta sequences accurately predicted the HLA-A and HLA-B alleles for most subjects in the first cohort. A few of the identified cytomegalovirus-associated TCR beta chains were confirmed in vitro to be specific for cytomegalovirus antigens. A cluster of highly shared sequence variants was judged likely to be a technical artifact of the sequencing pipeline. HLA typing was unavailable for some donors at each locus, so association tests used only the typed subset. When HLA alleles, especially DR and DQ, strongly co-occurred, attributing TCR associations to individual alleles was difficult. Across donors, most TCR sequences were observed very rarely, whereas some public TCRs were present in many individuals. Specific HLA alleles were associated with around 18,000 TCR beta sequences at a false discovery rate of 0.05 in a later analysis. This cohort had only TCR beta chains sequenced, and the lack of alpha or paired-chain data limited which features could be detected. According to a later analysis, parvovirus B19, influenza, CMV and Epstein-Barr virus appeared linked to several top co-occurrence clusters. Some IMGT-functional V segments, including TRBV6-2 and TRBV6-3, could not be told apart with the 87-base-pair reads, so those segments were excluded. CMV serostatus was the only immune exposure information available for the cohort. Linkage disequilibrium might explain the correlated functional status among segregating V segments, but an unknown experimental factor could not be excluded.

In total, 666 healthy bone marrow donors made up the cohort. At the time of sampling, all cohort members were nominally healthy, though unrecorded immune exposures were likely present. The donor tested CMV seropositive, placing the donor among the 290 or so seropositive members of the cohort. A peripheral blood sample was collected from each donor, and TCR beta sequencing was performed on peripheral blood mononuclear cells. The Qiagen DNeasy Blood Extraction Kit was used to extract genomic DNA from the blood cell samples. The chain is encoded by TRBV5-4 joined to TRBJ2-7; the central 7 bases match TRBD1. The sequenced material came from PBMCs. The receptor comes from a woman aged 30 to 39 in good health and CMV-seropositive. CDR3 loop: CASSPRGGDSYEQYF. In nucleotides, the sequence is TGTGCCAGCAGCCCTAGAGGGGGCGACTCCTACGAGCAGTACTTC.